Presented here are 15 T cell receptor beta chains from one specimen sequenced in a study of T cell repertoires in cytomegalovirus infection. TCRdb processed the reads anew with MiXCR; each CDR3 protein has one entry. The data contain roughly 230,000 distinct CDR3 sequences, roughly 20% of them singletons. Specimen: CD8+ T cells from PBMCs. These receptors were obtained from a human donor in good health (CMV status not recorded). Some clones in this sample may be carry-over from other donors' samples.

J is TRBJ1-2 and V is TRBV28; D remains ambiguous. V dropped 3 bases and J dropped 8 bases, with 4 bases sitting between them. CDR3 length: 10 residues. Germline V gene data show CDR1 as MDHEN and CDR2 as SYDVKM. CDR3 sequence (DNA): TGTGCCAGCAGTTTCGTAGGCTACACCTTC. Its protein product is CASSFVGYTF.

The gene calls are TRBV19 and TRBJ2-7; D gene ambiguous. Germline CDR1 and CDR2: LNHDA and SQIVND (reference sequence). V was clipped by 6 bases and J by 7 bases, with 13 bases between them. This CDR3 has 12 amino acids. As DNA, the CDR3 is TGTGCCAGTAGCCCCGACGTGGGGGAGCAGTACTTC. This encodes CASSPDVGEQYF.

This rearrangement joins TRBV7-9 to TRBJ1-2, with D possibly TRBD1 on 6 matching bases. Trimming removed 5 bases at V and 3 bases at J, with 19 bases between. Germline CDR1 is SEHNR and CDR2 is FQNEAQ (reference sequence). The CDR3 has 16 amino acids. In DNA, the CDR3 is TGTGCCAGCAGCCCGTCCGGCCAGGGGACGCACTATGGCTACACCTTC. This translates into CASSPSGQGTHYGYTF.

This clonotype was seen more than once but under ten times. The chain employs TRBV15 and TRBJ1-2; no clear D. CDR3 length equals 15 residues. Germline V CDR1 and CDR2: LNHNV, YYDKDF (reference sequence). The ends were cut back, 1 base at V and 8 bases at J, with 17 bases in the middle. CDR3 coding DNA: TGTGCCACCAGCAGAGGGCTCTCCCTTACGGACGGCTACACCTTC. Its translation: CATSRGLSLTDGYTF.

In DNA, the CDR3 is TGTGCCAGTAGAGACCCAGACAGCGGATATAGCAATCAGCCCCAGCATTTT. It translates to CASRDPDSGYSNQPQHF. V is TRBV19 and J is TRBJ1-5; tentatively, D is TRBD1 (5 bases). CDR1 and CDR2 (germline): LNHDA, SQIVND (reference sequence). The V and J ends lost 6 bases and 0 bases respectively, with 18 bases between them. This CDR3 contains 17 residues.

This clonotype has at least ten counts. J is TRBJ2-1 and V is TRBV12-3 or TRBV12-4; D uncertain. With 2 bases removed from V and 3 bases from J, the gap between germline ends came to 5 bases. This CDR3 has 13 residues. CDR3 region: CASSLYRYNEQFF. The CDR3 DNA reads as TGTGCCAGCAGTTTATACCGCTACAATGAGCAGTTCTTC.

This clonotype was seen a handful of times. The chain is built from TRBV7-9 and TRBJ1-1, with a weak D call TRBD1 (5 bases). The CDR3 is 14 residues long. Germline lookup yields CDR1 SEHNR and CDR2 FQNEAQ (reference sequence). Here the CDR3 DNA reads TGTGCAGCGAGTTGGGGCAGCGTGAACACTGAAGCTTTCTTT. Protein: CAASWGSVNTEAFF.

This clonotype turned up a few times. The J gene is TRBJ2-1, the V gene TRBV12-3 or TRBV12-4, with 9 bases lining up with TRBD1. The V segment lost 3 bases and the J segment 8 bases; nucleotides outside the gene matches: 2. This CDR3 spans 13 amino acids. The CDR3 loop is CASSFTGGYEQFF. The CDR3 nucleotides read TGTGCCAGCAGTTTTACAGGGGGCTATGAGCAGTTCTTC.

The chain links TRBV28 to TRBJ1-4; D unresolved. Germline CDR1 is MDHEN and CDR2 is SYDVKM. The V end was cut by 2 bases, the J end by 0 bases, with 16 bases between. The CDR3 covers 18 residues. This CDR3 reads CASSLDPETEATNEKLFF. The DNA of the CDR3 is TGTGCCAGCAGTTTAGACCCCGAGACGGAAGCAACTAATGAAAAACTGTTTTTT.

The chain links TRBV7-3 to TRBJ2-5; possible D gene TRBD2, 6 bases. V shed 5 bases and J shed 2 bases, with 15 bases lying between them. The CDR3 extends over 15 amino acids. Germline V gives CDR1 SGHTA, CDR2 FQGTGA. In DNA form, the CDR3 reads TGTGCCAGCAGCGCCCAGGGCGGGGTGCAAGAGACCCAGTACTTC. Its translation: CASSAQGGVQETQYF.

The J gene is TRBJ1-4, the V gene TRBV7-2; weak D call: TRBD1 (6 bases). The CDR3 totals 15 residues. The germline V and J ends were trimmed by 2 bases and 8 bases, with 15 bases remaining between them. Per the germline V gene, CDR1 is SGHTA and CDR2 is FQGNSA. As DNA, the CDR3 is TGTGCCAGCAGCTTAAACCGGGGGGCTAGGGAAAAACTGTTTTTT. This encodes CASSLNRGAREKLFF.

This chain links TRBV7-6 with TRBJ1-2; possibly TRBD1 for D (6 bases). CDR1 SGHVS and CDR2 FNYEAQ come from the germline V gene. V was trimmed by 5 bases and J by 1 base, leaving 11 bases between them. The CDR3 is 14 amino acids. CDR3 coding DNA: TGTGCCAGCAGCACTTGGACAGATAACTATGGCTACACCTTC. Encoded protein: CASSTWTDNYGYTF.

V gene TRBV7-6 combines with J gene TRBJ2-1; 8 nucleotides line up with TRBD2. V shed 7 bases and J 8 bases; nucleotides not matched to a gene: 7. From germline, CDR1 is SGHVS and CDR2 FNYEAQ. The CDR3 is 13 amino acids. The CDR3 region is CASNVAGNDEQFF. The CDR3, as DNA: TGTGCCAGCAATGTAGCGGGGAATGATGAGCAGTTCTTC.

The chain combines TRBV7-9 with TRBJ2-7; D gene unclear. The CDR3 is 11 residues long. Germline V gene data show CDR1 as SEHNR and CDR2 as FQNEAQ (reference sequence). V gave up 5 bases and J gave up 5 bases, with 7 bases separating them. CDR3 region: CASSPRDEQYF. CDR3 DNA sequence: TGTGCCAGCAGCCCTCGGGACGAGCAGTACTTC.

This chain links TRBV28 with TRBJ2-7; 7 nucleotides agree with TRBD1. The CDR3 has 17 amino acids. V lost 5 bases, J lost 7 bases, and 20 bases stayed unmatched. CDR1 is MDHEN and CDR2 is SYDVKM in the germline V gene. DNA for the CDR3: TGTGCCAGCAGTATTCTTTCCGGGACAGTCGGAGCAGGGGAGCAGTACTTC. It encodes CASSILSGTVGAGEQYF.